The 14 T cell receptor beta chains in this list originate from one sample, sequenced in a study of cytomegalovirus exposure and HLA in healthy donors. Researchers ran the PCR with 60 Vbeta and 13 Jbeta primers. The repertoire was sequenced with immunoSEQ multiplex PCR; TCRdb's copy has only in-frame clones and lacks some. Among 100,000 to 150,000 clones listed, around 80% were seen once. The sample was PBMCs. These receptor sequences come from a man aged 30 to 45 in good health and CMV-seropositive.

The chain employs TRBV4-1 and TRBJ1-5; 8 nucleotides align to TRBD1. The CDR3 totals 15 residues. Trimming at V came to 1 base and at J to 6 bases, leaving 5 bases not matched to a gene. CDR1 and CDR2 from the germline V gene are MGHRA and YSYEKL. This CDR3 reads CASSQGTGSGQPQHF. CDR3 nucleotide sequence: TGCGCCAGCAGCCAAGGGACAGGGTCGGGTCAGCCCCAGCATTTT.

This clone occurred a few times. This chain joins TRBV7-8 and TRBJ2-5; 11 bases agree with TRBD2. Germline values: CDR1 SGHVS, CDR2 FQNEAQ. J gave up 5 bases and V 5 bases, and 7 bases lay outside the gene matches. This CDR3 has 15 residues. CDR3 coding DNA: TGTGCCAGCAGCGAACTAGCGGGAGTGATGGAGACCCAGTACTTC. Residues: CASSELAGVMETQYF.

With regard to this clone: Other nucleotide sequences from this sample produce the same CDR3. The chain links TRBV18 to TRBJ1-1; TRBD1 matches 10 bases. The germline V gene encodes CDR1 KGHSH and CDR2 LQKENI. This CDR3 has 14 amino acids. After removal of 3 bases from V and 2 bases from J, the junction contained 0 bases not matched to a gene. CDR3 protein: CASSPTGGNTEAFF. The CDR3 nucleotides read TGTGCCAGCTCACCGACAGGGGGCAACACTGAAGCTTTCTTT.

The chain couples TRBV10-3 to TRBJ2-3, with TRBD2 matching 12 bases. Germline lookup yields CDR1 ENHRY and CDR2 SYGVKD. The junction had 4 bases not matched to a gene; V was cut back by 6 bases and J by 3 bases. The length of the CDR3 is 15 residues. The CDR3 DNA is TGTGCCATCAGGATACTAGCGGGAGGAACAGATACGCAGTATTTT. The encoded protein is CAIRILAGGTDTQYF.

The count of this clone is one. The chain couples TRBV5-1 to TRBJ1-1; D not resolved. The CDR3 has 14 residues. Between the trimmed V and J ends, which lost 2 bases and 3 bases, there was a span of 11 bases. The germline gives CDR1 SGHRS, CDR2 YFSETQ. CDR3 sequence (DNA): TGCGCCAGCAGCTTCGCTGGGCTGGACACTGAAGCTTTCTTT. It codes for CASSFAGLDTEAFF.

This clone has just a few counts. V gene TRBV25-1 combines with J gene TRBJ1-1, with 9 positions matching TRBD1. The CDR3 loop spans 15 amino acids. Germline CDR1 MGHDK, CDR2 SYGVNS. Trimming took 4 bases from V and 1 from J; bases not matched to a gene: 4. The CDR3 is CASSAGQGKNTEAFF. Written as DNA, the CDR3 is TGTGCCAGCAGTGCGGGACAGGGCAAGAACACTGAAGCTTTCTTT.

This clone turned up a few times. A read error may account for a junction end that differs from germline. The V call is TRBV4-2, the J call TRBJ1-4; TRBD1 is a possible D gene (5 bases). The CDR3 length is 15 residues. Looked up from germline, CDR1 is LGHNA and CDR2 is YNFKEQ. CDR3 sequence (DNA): TGTGCCAGCAGTCAAGGAGGCGGGGGGGATGAAAAACTGTTTTTT. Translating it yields CASSQGGGGDEKLFF.

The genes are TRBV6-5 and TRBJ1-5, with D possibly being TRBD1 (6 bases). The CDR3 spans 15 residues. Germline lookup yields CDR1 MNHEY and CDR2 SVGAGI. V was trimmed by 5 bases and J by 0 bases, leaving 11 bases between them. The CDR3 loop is CASSADRDSNQPQHF. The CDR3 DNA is TGTGCCAGCAGTGCGGACAGAGATAGCAATCAGCCCCAGCATTTT.

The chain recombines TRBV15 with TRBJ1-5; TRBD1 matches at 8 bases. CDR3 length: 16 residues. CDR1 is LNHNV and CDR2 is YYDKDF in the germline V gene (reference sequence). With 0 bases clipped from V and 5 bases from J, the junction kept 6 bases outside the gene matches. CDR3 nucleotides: TGTGCCACCAGCAGAGATCCAGGACAGGGCTATCAGCCCCAGCATTTT. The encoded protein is CATSRDPGQGYQPQHF. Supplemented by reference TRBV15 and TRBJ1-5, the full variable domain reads DAMVIQNPRYQVTQFGKPVTLSCSQTLNHNVMYWYQQKSSQAPKLLFHYYDKDFNNEADTPDNFQSRRPNTSFCFLDIRSPGLGDTAMYLCATSRDPGQGYQPQHFGDGTRLSIL.

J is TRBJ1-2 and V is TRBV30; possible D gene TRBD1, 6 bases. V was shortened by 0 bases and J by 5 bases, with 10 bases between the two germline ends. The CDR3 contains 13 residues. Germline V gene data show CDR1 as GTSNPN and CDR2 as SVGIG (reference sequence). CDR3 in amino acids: CAWSVQGWYGYTF. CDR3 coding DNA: TGTGCCTGGAGTGTACAGGGTTGGTATGGCTACACCTTC.

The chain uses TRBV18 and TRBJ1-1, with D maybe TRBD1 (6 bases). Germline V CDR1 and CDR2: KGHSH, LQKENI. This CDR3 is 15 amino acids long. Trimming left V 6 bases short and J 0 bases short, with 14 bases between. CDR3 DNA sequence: TGTGCCAGCTCTCCCGCCCAGGGGATGAACACTGAAGCTTTCTTT. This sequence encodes CASSPAQGMNTEAFF. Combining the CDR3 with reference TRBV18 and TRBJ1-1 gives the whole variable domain NAGVMQNPRHLVRRRGQEARLRCSPMKGHSHVYWYRQLPEEGLKFMVYLQKENIIDESGMPKERFSAEFPKEGPSILRIQQVVRGDSAAYFCASSPAQGMNTEAFFGQGTRLTVV.

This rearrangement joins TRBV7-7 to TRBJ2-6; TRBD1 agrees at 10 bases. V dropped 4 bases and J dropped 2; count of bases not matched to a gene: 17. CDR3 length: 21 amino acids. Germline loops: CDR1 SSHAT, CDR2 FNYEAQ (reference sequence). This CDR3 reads CASSSITGTGEFLAGANVLTF. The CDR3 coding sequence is TGTGCCAGCAGCTCGATCACCGGGACAGGGGAATTTTTGGCTGGGGCCAACGTCCTGACTTTC.

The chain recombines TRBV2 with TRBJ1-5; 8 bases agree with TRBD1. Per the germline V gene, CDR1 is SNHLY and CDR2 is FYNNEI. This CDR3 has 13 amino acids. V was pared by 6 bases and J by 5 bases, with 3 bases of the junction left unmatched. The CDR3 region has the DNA TGTGCCAGCAGGACAGGGGACCATCAGCCCCAGCATTTT. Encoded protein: CASRTGDHQPQHF.

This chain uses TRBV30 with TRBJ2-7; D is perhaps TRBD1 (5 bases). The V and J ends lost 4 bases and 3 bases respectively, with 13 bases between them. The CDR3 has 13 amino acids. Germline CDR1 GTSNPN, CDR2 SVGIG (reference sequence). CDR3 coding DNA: TGTGCCTGGAACCAGGACACACGCTACGAGCAGTACTTC. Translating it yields CAWNQDTRYEQYF.